Following are 32 T cell receptor beta chains from one sample sequenced in a study of shared clonotypes between healthy human individuals. TCRdb keeps only in-frame clones here, not all; method: immunoSEQ multiplex PCR. The repertoire consists of about 2.1 million clones, with 90% to 95% occurring once and the leading ten covering under 2%. Only CD45RO-negative cells positively selected for CCR7 counted as naive CD8 cells, so terminally differentiated effector memory CD45RA+ cells were excluded. Sequencing was carried out using naive CD8+ T cells from PBMCs. The receptors originated from a man between 18 and 35 years old in good health. Some clones in this sample may be carry-over from other donors' samples.

The gene calls are TRBV29-1 and TRBJ1-3, with D uncertain. There are 16 residues in the CDR3. V lost 5 bases to trimming and J lost 1 base, with 18 bases between them. The V gene's germline CDR1 is SQVTM and CDR2 ANQGSEA. For the CDR3, the DNA is TGCAGCGTTCGCGTACCGGTCCTCGATTCTGGAAACACCATATATTTT. This codes for CSVRVPVLDSGNTIYF. Filled out from reference TRBV29-1 and TRBJ1-3, the complete variable domain reads SAVISQKPSRDICQRGTSLTIQCQVDSQVTMMFWYRQQPGQSLTLIATANQGSEATYESGFVIDKFPISRPNLTFSTLTVSNMSPEDSSIYLCSVRVPVLDSGNTIYFGEGSWLTVV.

The count of this clone is one. Other DNA sequences of this sample code for an identical CDR3. The chain carries TRBV7-9 and TRBJ2-1; 7 positions agree with TRBD1. Germline CDR1 and CDR2: SEHNR and FQNEAQ (reference sequence). With V trimmed by 5 bases and J by 0 bases, 4 bases remained unmatched. This CDR3 spans 15 amino acids. The CDR3 DNA reads TGTGCCAGCAGCGCTCGGACAGGCTCCTACAATGAGCAGTTCTTC. Translating gives CASSARTGSYNEQFF.

With respect to this clone: The same CDR3 is also encoded by other DNA sequences in this sample. The chain couples TRBV19 to TRBJ1-2, with 12 bases fitting TRBD1. Germline loops: CDR1 LNHDA, CDR2 SQIVND (reference sequence). The CDR3 has 16 residues. V gave up 4 bases and J gave up 6 bases; unmatched junction bases: 9. CDR3 bases: TGTGCCAGTAGTACGTACCCGGGACAGGGGGCAGATGGCTACACCTTC. This translates into CASSTYPGQGADGYTF.

V gene TRBV29-1 combines with J gene TRBJ2-7; tentatively, D is TRBD1 or TRBD2 (5 bases each). The V gene lost 1 base and the J gene lost 0 bases, with 13 bases spanning the gap. CDR1 SQVTM and CDR2 ANQGSEA come from the germline V gene. The CDR3 has 15 amino acids. In DNA form, the CDR3 reads TGCAGCGTTGAAGCCTGGGACCGGAGCTCCTACGAGCAGTACTTC. Its translation is CSVEAWDRSSYEQYF.

This clone was seen just once. The chain employs TRBV28 and TRBJ2-2; 9 bases are a match to TRBD2. The trim removed 3 bases at V and 4 bases at J, leaving 6 bases unmatched. Germline V gene sequence: CDR1 MDHEN, CDR2 SYDVKM. The CDR3 has 16 residues. The CDR3 bases are TGTGCCAGCAGTTTTCCGGGACTAGCTCGCACCGGGGAGCTGTTTTTT. Translation: CASSFPGLARTGELFF.

The V gene is TRBV29-1, the J gene TRBJ1-5; TRBD1 might be the D (5 bases). The CDR3 contains 14 residues. Trimming removed 8 bases from V and 4 bases from J, with 18 bases in between. Per germline, CDR1 SQVTM and CDR2 ANQGSEA. CDR3 sequence: CSPPGQGCNQPQHF. The CDR3 region has the DNA TGCAGCCCCCCCGGGCAGGGCTGTAATCAGCCCCAGCATTTT.

On this clone: This specimen includes other DNA sequences encoding the same CDR3. The rearrangement links TRBV27 to TRBJ1-3, with a tentative D call TRBD1 (6 bases). Germline assignment: CDR1 MNHEY and CDR2 SMNVEV (reference sequence). V lost 3 bases to trimming and J lost 2 bases, with 8 bases between them. The CDR3 spans 14 residues. CDR3: CASSLRGTGNTIYF. DNA of the CDR3: TGTGCCAGCAGTTTGAGGGGGACTGGAAACACCATATATTTT.

Of note for this clone: At the DNA level, this CDR3 is encoded by other sequences in the same sample as well. The chain combines TRBV7-9 with TRBJ2-1; D is undetermined. The CDR3 has 13 amino acids. The germline V and J ends were trimmed by 5 bases and 1 base, with 6 bases remaining between them. CDR1 and CDR2 (germline): SEHNR, FQNEAQ (reference sequence). The DNA of the CDR3 is TGTGCCAGCAGCCCGAATTCCTACAATGAGCAGTTCTTC. Residues: CASSPNSYNEQFF.

The chain carries TRBV27 and TRBJ2-5; D perhaps matches TRBD2 (6 bases). The CDR3 extends over 14 amino acids. The germline gives CDR1 MNHEY, CDR2 SMNVEV (reference sequence). V lost 2 bases and J 0 bases, leaving 7 bases between the germline ends. The chain's CDR3 is CASSLAGYQETQYF. The CDR3 DNA follows: TGTGCCAGCAGTTTAGCGGGGTACCAAGAGACCCAGTACTTC.

This sequence joins TRBV28 and TRBJ1-1; TRBD1 matches at 9 bases. This CDR3 has 15 amino acids. Trimming removed 5 bases from V and 8 bases from J; junction bases left unmatched: 12. The germline V gene encodes CDR1 MDHEN and CDR2 SYDVKM. The CDR3 DNA reads TGTGCCAGCAGTCCCGTCCGGGACAGGGTCGGGGAAGCTTTCTTT. This encodes CASSPVRDRVGEAFF.

The rearrangement uses TRBV29-1 and TRBJ2-3, with D possibly being TRBD1 (5 bases). The V end lost 2 bases, the J end lost 3 bases, and 18 bases lay between the germline ends. Germline V gene data show CDR1 as SQVTM and CDR2 as ANQGSEA. This CDR3 has 16 residues. This CDR3 reads CSVELWGPGRTDTQYF. The DNA of the CDR3 is TGCAGCGTTGAACTATGGGGCCCGGGCAGGACAGATACGCAGTATTTT.

The V call is TRBV13, the J call TRBJ2-7; 7 bases map to TRBD2. Germline loops: CDR1 PRHDT, CDR2 FYEKMQ (reference sequence). CDR3 length equals 13 residues. The ends lost 7 bases at V and 2 bases at J; junction bases unmatched: 5. DNA for the CDR3: TGTGCCAGCACCATGGGGGGGGCCTACGAGCAGTACTTC. Translating it yields CASTMGGAYEQYF.

The rearrangement uses TRBV19 and TRBJ2-1; D is unresolved. There are 12 residues in the CDR3. Looked up from germline, CDR1 is LNHDA and CDR2 is SQIVND (reference sequence). Trimming removed 6 bases at V and 7 bases at J, with 10 bases between. The CDR3 sequence: CASSPASNEQFF. In DNA form, the CDR3 reads TGTGCCAGTAGCCCCGCGAGTAATGAGCAGTTCTTC. The whole variable domain, filled in from reference TRBV19 and TRBJ2-1, reads DGGITQSPKYLFRKEGQNVTLSCEQNLNHDAMYWYRQDPGQGLRLIYYSQIVNDFQKGDIAEGYSVSREKKESFPLTVTSAQKNPTAFYLCASSPASNEQFFGPGTRLTVL.

The V call is TRBV27, the J call TRBJ1-1, with TRBD1 as a possible D gene (6 bases). CDR3 length: 18 amino acids. V lost 4 bases, J lost 0 bases, and 21 bases lay in between. In germline, CDR1 is MNHEY, CDR2 SMNVEV (reference sequence). CDR3 sequence: CASSSIKVTGRMNTEAFF. The CDR3 coding sequence is TGTGCCAGCAGTTCCATAAAAGTCACAGGGAGGATGAACACTGAAGCTTTCTTT.

Note on this clone: Distinct nucleotide sequences in the sample also encode this CDR3. The rearrangement joins TRBV5-4 to TRBJ2-7; TRBD1 agrees at 9 bases. The CDR3 is 14 residues long. Trimming at V came to 0 bases and at J to 2 bases, leaving 0 bases not matched to a gene. Germline loops: CDR1 SGHNT, CDR2 YYREEE (reference sequence). CDR3: CASSLGTGAYEQYF. The CDR3 DNA follows: TGTGCCAGCAGCTTGGGGACAGGGGCCTACGAGCAGTACTTC. Full variable domain (rest looked up from reference TRBV5-4 and TRBJ2-7): ETGVTQSPTHLIKTRGQQVTLRCSSQSGHNTVSWYQQALGQGPQFIFQYYREEENGRGNFPPRFSGLQFPNYSSELNVNALELDDSALYLCASSLGTGAYEQYFGPGTRLTVT.

V is TRBV30 and J is TRBJ2-7, with unresolved D. The CDR3 contains 13 residues. From germline, CDR1 is GTSNPN and CDR2 SVGIG (reference sequence). Deletions cut 6 bases from V and 1 base from J, with 13 bases between. DNA for the CDR3: TGTGCCTGTTCCGTCGTCCTTTCCTACGAGCAGTACTTC. It codes for CACSVVLSYEQYF.

The genes are TRBV27 and TRBJ1-5; possibly TRBD1 for D (6 bases). The germline V gene has CDR1 MNHEY and CDR2 SMNVEV (reference sequence). The CDR3 runs to 14 residues. V was pared by 3 bases and J by 3 bases, with 9 bases between. CDR3 nucleotides: TGTGCCAGCAGTTTCGGGGGGCTCAATCAGCCCCAGCATTTT. The encoded protein is CASSFGGLNQPQHF.

The rearrangement links TRBV11-3 to TRBJ2-3; 9 bases match TRBD2. Per the germline V gene, CDR1 is SGHNT and CDR2 is YENEEA. The CDR3 is 19 amino acids. V shed 5 bases, J shed 1 base, and the junction held 16 bases outside the gene matches. This chain's CDR3 is CASSPRQTSGTSGTDTQYF. Here the CDR3 DNA reads TGTGCCAGCAGCCCACGACAGACTAGCGGAACAAGTGGCACAGATACGCAGTATTTT.

V and J are TRBV25-1 and TRBJ2-5; the match to TRBD2 covers 9 bases. The last part of the DNA fits TRBJ2-7 better; the J call may be wrong. CDR3 length: 15 residues. Germline V gene sequence: CDR1 MGHDK, CDR2 SYGVNS. The chain's CDR3 is CASSTSGWSSYEQYF. The CDR3 nucleotides are TGTGCCAGCTCGACTAGCGGATGGAGCTCCTACGAGCAGTACTTC.

For this clone: Other nucleotide sequences from this sample produce the same CDR3. The rearrangement uses TRBV5-1 and TRBJ1-1; D is possibly TRBD1 (5 bases). The CDR3 runs to 14 residues. Germline V gives CDR1 SGHRS, CDR2 YFSETQ. The V gene lost 0 bases and the J gene lost 3 bases, with 9 bases spanning the gap. CDR3 nucleotides: TGCGCCAGCAGCTTGGGGGGCCGGGACACTGAAGCTTTCTTT. It yields the protein CASSLGGRDTEAFF.

V and J are TRBV5-1 and TRBJ2-7; D tentatively reads TRBD1 or TRBD2 (5 bases each). The CDR3 has 15 residues. Germline CDR1 reads SGHRS; CDR2 reads YFSETQ. The V gene lost 3 bases and the J gene lost 2 bases, with 15 bases spanning the gap. CDR3 sequence (DNA): TGCGCCAGCAGCTGGACCGGGACGGGCACCTACGAGCAGTACTTC. The encoded protein is CASSWTGTGTYEQYF.

This clone was detected only once. The same CDR3 arises from other DNA sequences in this sample as well. This chain joins TRBV28 and TRBJ2-7; 8 nucleotides match TRBD1. V trimming: 6 bases; J trimming: 5 bases; junction bases outside the gene matches: 9. The CDR3 runs 14 residues. CDR1 MDHEN and CDR2 SYDVKM come from the germline V gene. CDR3 coding DNA: TGTGCCAGCAGACTTACAGGGGGAGGCGACGAGCAGTACTTC. Translation: CASRLTGGGDEQYF.

This clone was seen a handful of times. The CDR3 reads CASSFHYEQYF. The CDR3 DNA reads as TGTGCCAGCAGTTTCCACTACGAGCAGTACTTC. The V gene is TRBV27, the J gene TRBJ2-7; D is uncertain. The germline gives CDR1 MNHEY, CDR2 SMNVEV (reference sequence). V lost 3 bases, J lost 3 bases, and 3 bases lay in between. This CDR3 is built from 11 residues.

CDR3 nucleotides: TGCGCCAGCAGCTTGGGAGGTAGAGGGTCCACTGAAGCTTTCTTT. Protein sequence: CASSLGGRGSTEAFF. The genes are TRBV5-1 and TRBJ1-1; D gene ambiguous. Trimming took 0 bases from V and 4 from J, leaving 13 bases between them. Germline lookup yields CDR1 SGHRS and CDR2 YFSETQ. This CDR3 is 15 amino acids long.

CDR3 nucleotide sequence: TGTGCCAGCAGTTTACGGCATCTCCATCGCCAAGAGACCCAGTACTTC. Protein product: CASSLRHLHRQETQYF. The chain joins TRBV27 to TRBJ2-5, with D unclear. CDR3 length: 16 residues. Germline CDR1 and CDR2: MNHEY and SMNVEV (reference sequence). Trimming pared 2 bases from V and 1 base from J, leaving 14 bases between.

The CDR3, as DNA: TGTGCCACAAAACAGGGGGCAGGGGGTAACTATGGCTACACCTTC. This codes for CATKQGAGGNYGYTF. The chain recombines TRBV15 with TRBJ1-2, with 9 bases aligning to TRBD1. Germline trimming cut 9 bases from V and 1 base from J; bases unmatched to any gene: 9. CDR3 length: 15 residues. Germline CDR1 reads LNHNV; CDR2 reads YYDKDF (reference sequence).

The chain recombines TRBV15 with TRBJ2-1; D unresolved. The CDR3 loop spans 16 amino acids. V lost 1 base to trimming and J lost 6 bases, with 16 bases between them. Germline V gene data show CDR1 as LNHNV and CDR2 as YYDKDF (reference sequence). The chain's CDR3 is CATSRALTLVFNEQFF. CDR3 coding DNA: TGTGCCACCAGCAGAGCTTTAACCCTAGTCTTCAATGAGCAGTTCTTC. The variable domain in full, completed from reference TRBV15 and TRBJ2-1, reads DAMVIQNPRYQVTQFGKPVTLSCSQTLNHNVMYWYQQKSSQAPKLLFHYYDKDFNNEADTPDNFQSRRPNTSFCFLDIRSPGLGDTAMYLCATSRALTLVFNEQFFGPGTRLTVL.

The CDR3 DNA reads TGTGCCAGTAGTTCCCGACAGGGAATCTCTGAAGCTTTCTTT. This codes for CASSSRQGISEAFF. The chain uses TRBV19 and TRBJ1-1, with 7 bases fitting TRBD1. Germline V gene data show CDR1 as LNHDA and CDR2 as SQIVND (reference sequence). CDR3 length equals 14 residues. The V and J ends lost 5 bases and 6 bases, in that order; junction bases with no gene match: 9.

The chain has TRBV19 and TRBJ1-4; D remains unclear. Trimming took 5 bases from V and 1 from J, leaving 11 bases between them. The CDR3 covers 15 residues. The germline CDR1 and CDR2 sequences are LNHDA and SQIVND (reference sequence). The CDR3 protein is CASSPAAETNEKLFF. CDR3 DNA: TGTGCCAGTAGTCCGGCGGCAGAAACTAATGAAAAACTGTTTTTT.

This rearrangement joins TRBV19 to TRBJ2-2; D unclear. V was clipped by 5 bases and J by 6 bases, with 16 bases between them. Germline assignment: CDR1 LNHDA and CDR2 SQIVND (reference sequence). The CDR3 runs to 15 residues. The CDR3: CASSQSRWAAGELFF. The CDR3 nucleotides read TGTGCCAGTAGTCAGAGTCGCTGGGCGGCCGGGGAGCTGTTTTTT.

The rearrangement joins TRBV19 to TRBJ1-2; 11 bases fit TRBD1. Germline CDR1 is LNHDA and CDR2 is SQIVND (reference sequence). Trimming cost V 5 bases and J 8 bases; bases outside gene matches: 10. The CDR3 is 15 amino acids. The CDR3 reads CASSPGTGGSKGYTF. DNA of the CDR3: TGTGCCAGTAGTCCCGGGACAGGGGGGTCGAAGGGCTACACCTTC. Combining the CDR3 with reference TRBV19 and TRBJ1-2 gives the whole variable domain DGGITQSPKYLFRKEGQNVTLSCEQNLNHDAMYWYRQDPGQGLRLIYYSQIVNDFQKGDIAEGYSVSREKKESFPLTVTSAQKNPTAFYLCASSPGTGGSKGYTFGSGTRLTVV.

This chain uses TRBV5-1 with TRBJ2-1, with D uncertain. This CDR3 spans 11 amino acids. CDR1 is SGHRS, CDR2 YFSETQ, per germline. V was shortened by 3 bases and J by 9 bases, with 7 bases between the two germline ends. CDR3 sequence reads: CASSSSGEQFF. The CDR3 nucleotides read TGCGCCAGCAGCTCTTCTGGTGAGCAGTTCTTC.